A single T cell receptor (beta chain) is shown here with its context. No cognate antigen has been identified for it. Base qualities are not provided; no much larger clone lies one nucleotide away. Libraries were prepared through the immunoSEQ multiplex PCR assay. RNA was extracted from all samples and reverse transcribed into cDNA as template for TCR sequencing. SuperScript III was used for first-strand cDNA synthesis, primed with a 2:1 mix of oligo-dT and random hexamers. A synthetic immune receptor repertoire was used to assess amplification bias, and residual bias was removed computationally. On the authors' methods: After raw reads were preprocessed to remove errors, the CDR3 was defined following IMGT conventions as running from the conserved cysteine to phenylalanine. To get clonality, Shannon entropy was normalized by log2 of the number of productive unique TCRs and the result was subtracted from 1. Whether scalp clones were CD4 or CD8 was inferred by matching scalp TCRbeta sequences against CD4 and CD8 repertoires sorted from blood. The table comes from immuneACCESS by way of TCRdb, which keeps in-frame sequences with V and J called. Part of the clones is missing from these tables; in studies checked, under half for an unresolved V gene and the rest for unknown reasons. V and J calls and clone size follow that table, whereas D and trimming were derived from the DNA. This sample gives under 350,000 clones in total; roughly 50% of them show up just once. Of the sample, under 2% is held by the ten largest clones.

According to the study, the label for this sample's time point signals: 24 weeks on oral tofacitinib. Interpreted using the paper, the treatment or condition label stands for: oral pan-JAK inhibitor, 5-10 mg twice daily. Lesional scalp punch biopsies and peripheral blood were collected from alopecia areata patients. After PBMCs were isolated by density centrifugation and stained for CD3, CD4 and CD8, a FACSAria was used to sort CD4+ and CD8+ T cells. This entry comes from a study of CD8+ T cells in alopecia areata (dated by TCRdb to 2016 to 2019). Study-wide context: Treated patients were enrolled in an open-label pilot trial of oral tofacitinib at 5 to 10 mg twice daily for moderate-to-severe alopecia areata. Tofacitinib was administered for 6 to 18 months, and 6 months of follow-up off drug were then conducted to assess delayed response and recurrence. Disease severity in treated patients was measured with the SALT score, which quantifies the percentage of affected scalp surface area. High-throughput TCRbeta sequencing was used to examine T cell clonal expansion in alopecia areata in both the C3H/HeJ mouse model and human patients. Human TCRbeta sequencing covered scalp tissue and sorted CD4+ and CD8+ peripheral blood T cells from patchy and totalis/universalis alopecia areata patients and healthy controls. Biopsies were taken from tofacitinib-treated patients at baseline and at 4 and 24 weeks of treatment, and a later scalp biopsy was taken in several of the tofacitinib-treated patients. Clonality in the scalp was compared among normal scalp (n=4), patchy alopecia areata scalp (n=8), and alopecia totalis/universalis scalp (n=8). RNA came from the PAXgene miRNA kit for fixed scalp, the miRNeasy kit for PBMCs, and the RNeasy kit for mouse skin. TCRbeta CDR3 regions were amplified by immunoSEQ multiplex PCR using 35 Vbeta forward and 13 Jbeta reverse primers.

V gives up 2 bases and J gives up 8 bases, and the segment between their germline ends measures 7 bases. The CDR1 and CDR2 encoded by the germline V gene (reference sequence) are GTSNPN and SVGIG. From the cysteine up to the phenylalanine, the CDR3 has a length of 11 residues. The only DNA kept is the CDR3, 33 bases in frame from the first base. Results the study describes overall, beyond this receptor: Tofacitinib significantly lowered scalp clonality and the number of expanded CD8+ clones among the top 100 scalp clones. Unlike mouse skin, where gammadelta T cells dominate, normal human skin contains resident alphabeta T cells that get sequenced too, which complicates analysis of the scalp TCR repertoire. Higher clonality and more expanded CD8+ clones were observed in lesional scalp than in normal scalp, particularly in alopecia totalis/universalis, a finding suggestive of antigenic drive. Shared TCR sequences between patients were less evident than in mice, which may be partly attributable to HLA diversity in the patient population. The treated cohort was small, with a single nonresponder, so links between baseline CD8+ expansion and response need larger studies. Many expanded lesional clones were found to persist in scalp and blood during tofacitinib treatment, and relapse after treatment cessation may be partly explained by this persistence.

Recombination linked TRBV30 to TRBJ2-1; confidence is insufficient to name the D gene. Sample: CD4+ T cells sorted from blood, taken at week 24, from a patient treated with tofacitinib. The sequence was obtained from a human donor with alopecia areata. The CDR3 protein sequence reads: CAWSRSDEQFF. The DNA reads TGTGCCTGGAGTCGGTCGGATGAGCAGTTCTTC.